This T cell receptor beta chain stems from a study of naive and memory T cell subsets. This clonotype appeared a few times. The SP2 primer and nested alpha and beta constant region primers amplified ligated cDNA in four rounds. TCRdb called the 5' RACE reads again in MiXCR, with one record for every CDR3 protein. The sample has about 48,000 distinct CDR3 sequences, approximately 4.8% seen once. An oligonucleotide containing a UMI was ligated to the 3' end of TCR cDNA. Reverse transcription used DNase-treated unsorted total RNA, aiming for roughly 1 to 1,100 ng. Trimming pared 2 bases from V and 4 bases from J, leaving 3 bases between. The CDR3 sequence is 11 residues long. CDR1 is MNHEY and CDR2 is SVGAGI in the germline V gene.

The source is a female donor in good health. V and J are TRBV6-5 and TRBJ2-7, with D uncertain. The CDR3 loop is CASSYVYEQYF. For the CDR3, the DNA is TGTGCCAGCAGTTACGTGTACGAGCAGTACTTC.